This TCR beta chain was identified in a study of shared clonotypes between healthy human individuals. Study-wide results and caveats: Among several donors, about 4.6% of naive CD4 clonotypes were found in common. Generation probabilities of non-shared clonotypes were lower (relative to those shared by all four donors). Genetic and exposure-history diversity was limited by the few donors.

The repertoire was sequenced with immunoSEQ multiplex PCR; TCRdb's copy has only in-frame clones and lacks some. The profile shows millions of clones, about 93% of them singletons. Per germline, CDR1 SQVTM and CDR2 ANQGSEA. This CDR3 is 13 amino acids long. V was pared by 4 bases and J by 4 bases, with 10 bases between. Regarding this clone: Its antigen is unidentified. No conserved phenylalanine or tryptophan ends this CDR3, so it is likely a read error.

Naive CD8 cells were CD45RO-negative, positively selected for CCR7, excluding terminally differentiated effector memory CD45RA+ cells. None of the donors, who were healthy HIV-negative adults, had recently had acute infections or vaccinations. The specimen was naive CD8+ T cells from PBMCs. V usage is TRBV29-1 and J usage is TRBJ2-2, with D hard to call. The TCR sequence derives from a young man in good health. Some clones in this sample may be carry-over from other donors' samples. CDR3 nucleotides: TGCAGCGTTGTTGCAGGCAGCACCGGGGAGCTGTTTCTT. It encodes CSVVAGSTGELFL.